These 16 T cell receptor beta chains were all obtained from the same sample, sequenced in a study of Ad26.COV2.S vaccination and SARS-CoV-2 variants. Sequencing was performed with immunoSEQ multiplex PCR; in TCRdb, only in-frame clones are kept and a portion is missing. This table has fewer than 150,000 clones, 86% appearing once. Material: peripheral blood, obtained after recovery from COVID-19. These receptors came from a human donor who had recovered from COVID-19.

This clone was observed once. V usage is TRBV7-8 and J usage is TRBJ1-5, with D perhaps TRBD1 (5 bases). Per the germline V gene, CDR1 is SGHVS and CDR2 is FQNEAQ. Between the trimmed V and J ends, which lost 5 bases and 3 bases, there was a span of 8 bases. The CDR3 spans 13 residues. CDR3 nucleotides: TGTGCCAGCAGCCCGGGGGACAATCAGCCCCAGCATTTT. This codes for CASSPGDNQPQHF.

The chain has TRBV14 and TRBJ2-1, with D unresolved. The germline CDR1 and CDR2 sequences are SGHDN and FVKESK. Trimming shortened V by 2 bases and J by 3 bases, and 23 bases separated the two germline ends. The CDR3 loop spans 19 amino acids. CDR3 coding DNA: TGTGCCAGCAGCCAACAGTCAGGATCCGCCAAATACTTCTACAATGAGCAGTTCTTC. This gives the protein CASSQQSGSAKYFYNEQFF.

This chain joins TRBV15 and TRBJ2-6; TRBD1 matches 12 bases. This CDR3 region has 17 residues. Germline values: CDR1 LNHNV, CDR2 YYDKDF (reference sequence). After removal of 5 bases from V and 2 bases from J, the junction contained 4 bases not matched to a gene. CDR3 nucleotides: TGTGCCACCAGCGGGGGACAGGGGGCGGCTGGGGCCAACGTCCTGACTTTC. This encodes CATSGGQGAAGANVLTF.

The chain joins TRBV28 to TRBJ1-2, with D maybe TRBD1 (5 bases). V gave up 7 bases and J gave up 3 bases, with 21 bases separating them. CDR3 length equals 16 residues. CDR1 and CDR2 (germline): MDHEN, SYDVKM. DNA of the CDR3: TGTGCCAGCATGCCTGGGGGGGACTCTGGACACTATGGCTACACCTTC. Amino acid sequence: CASMPGGDSGHYGYTF.

This clone occurred once. The chain uses TRBV7-2 and TRBJ1-2, with D uncertain. V was trimmed by 5 bases and J by 10 bases, leaving 14 bases between them. The CDR3 length is 12 residues. The germline gives CDR1 SGHTA, CDR2 FQGNSA. Written as DNA, the CDR3 is TGTGCCAGCAGCCTCACACGAGAGGTCTACACCTTC. It specifies CASSLTREVYTF. Combining the CDR3 with reference TRBV7-2 and TRBJ1-2 gives the whole variable domain GAGVSQSPSNKVTEKGKDVELRCDPISGHTALYWYRQSLGQGLEFLIYFQGNSAPDKSGLPSDRFSAERTGGSVSTLTIQRTQQEDSAVYLCASSLTREVYTFGSGTRLTVV.

The chain recombines TRBV9 with TRBJ2-2; 8 bases agree with TRBD1. J was trimmed by 6 bases and V by 1 base; bases with no gene match: 5. CDR1 and CDR2 from the germline V gene are SGDLS and YYNGEE. The CDR3 is 15 amino acids. The CDR3 DNA is TGTGCCAGCAGCGTACTCGGACAGGGACCCGGGGAGCTGTTTTTT. The encoded protein is CASSVLGQGPGELFF.

This clone was recorded only once. The chain uses TRBV25-1 and TRBJ2-7; tentatively, D is TRBD2 (5 bases). V shed 4 bases and J shed 1 base, with 8 bases lying between them. Germline CDR1 and CDR2: MGHDK and SYGVNS. This CDR3 is built from 13 residues. This CDR3 reads CASSVEDSYEQYF. The CDR3 nucleotides read TGTGCCAGCAGTGTGGAGGATTCCTACGAGCAGTACTTC.

This chain connects TRBV2 to TRBJ2-3, with D unclear. The CDR3 covers 12 residues. V lost 4 bases, J lost 2 bases, and 4 bases lay in between. Germline V CDR1 and CDR2: SNHLY, FYNNEI. For the CDR3, the DNA is TGTGCCAGCAGTGCCAACACAGATACGCAGTATTTT. Amino acids: CASSANTDTQYF.

V gene TRBV5-8 combines with J gene TRBJ1-3, with D possibly TRBD1 on 6 matching bases. The germline V gene encodes CDR1 SGHTS and CDR2 YDEGEE. The V and J ends lost 3 bases and 4 bases respectively, with 14 bases between them. The CDR3 contains 15 residues. CDR3 amino acids: CASSYTRGGGNTIYF. The CDR3 bases are TGTGCCAGCAGCTATACCAGGGGCGGAGGAAACACCATATATTTT.

The V and J genes are TRBV2 and TRBJ1-2, with D unresolved. CDR1 and CDR2 from the germline V gene are SNHLY and FYNNEI. The ends were cut back, 6 bases at V and 3 bases at J, with 8 bases in the middle. This CDR3 has 12 residues. CDR3 bases: TGTGCCAGCAGGGAGGGAGACTATGGCTACACCTTC. Its protein is CASREGDYGYTF. Variable domain in full (rest from reference TRBV2 and TRBJ1-2): EPEVTQTPSHQVTQMGQEVILRCVPISNHLYFYWYRQILGQKVEFLVSFYNNEISEKSEIFDDQFSVERPDGSNFTLKIRSTKLEDSAMYFCASREGDYGYTFGSGTRLTVV.

V usage is TRBV5-6 and J usage is TRBJ1-2; 12 bases map to TRBD1. The CDR3 runs to 14 residues. CDR1 is SGHDT, CDR2 YYEEEE, per germline. With V trimmed by 4 bases and J by 6 bases, 4 bases remained unmatched. DNA for the CDR3: TGTGCCAGCAGCGCCGGGACAGGGGGCCATGGCTACACCTTC. Translated, it gives CASSAGTGGHGYTF. Complete variable domain (other parts from reference TRBV5-6 and TRBJ1-2): DAGVTQSPTHLIKTRGQQVTLRCSPKSGHDTVSWYQQALGQGPQFIFQYYEEEERQRGNFPDRFSGHQFPNYSSELNVNALLLGDSALYLCASSAGTGGHGYTFGSGTRLTVV.

This clone was observed a few times. This chain connects TRBV12-2 to TRBJ1-5. TRBV12-2 constitutes a pseudogene. The CDR3 extends over 15 amino acids. CDR3: CASRLTSGGNQPQHF. The CDR3, as DNA: TGTGCAAGTCGCTTAACATCCGGGGGCAATCAGCCCCAGCATTTT.

The genes are TRBV4-3 and TRBJ2-7; D not certain. V lost 1 base and J lost 3, with 7 bases in between. CDR1 is LGHNA and CDR2 is YSLEER in the germline V gene. The CDR3 covers 13 residues. CDR3 sequence reads: CASSQGHNYEQYF. The CDR3 DNA reads as TGCGCCAGCAGCCAAGGACACAACTACGAGCAGTACTTC.

A few counts support this clone. This chain connects TRBV6-2 or TRBV6-3 to TRBJ1-6; D unresolved. The CDR3 consists of 13 residues. The germline V and J ends were trimmed by 4 bases and 10 bases, with 11 bases remaining between them. Germline V gene lookup returns CDR1 MNHEY and CDR2 SVGEGT. CDR3 loop: CASSSFAGSPLHF. The CDR3 DNA sequence: TGTGCCAGCAGTTCGTTCGCGGGCTCACCCCTCCACTTT.

The J gene is TRBJ1-6, the V gene TRBV6-5; no clear D gene. CDR1 and CDR2 from the germline V gene are MNHEY and SVGAGI. CDR3 length equals 13 residues. Trimming removed 0 bases from V and 8 bases from J, with 5 bases in between. CDR3 amino acids: CASSYSTHSPLHF. The CDR3 coding sequence is TGTGCCAGCAGTTACTCGACGCATTCACCCCTCCACTTT.

This clone has a handful of counts. The chain employs TRBV7-2 and TRBJ2-2; D is unresolved. This CDR3 contains 13 residues. Trimming cost V 2 bases and J 5 bases, with 6 bases left between them. Per the germline V gene, CDR1 is SGHTA and CDR2 is FQGNSA. The CDR3 loop is CASSLMLTGELFF. CDR3 in DNA: TGTGCCAGCAGCTTAATGTTGACCGGGGAGCTGTTTTTT.